Following are 8 T cell receptor beta chains from one sample sequenced in a study of human T cells and chemical hapten exposure. Via MiXCR, TCRdb re-called the 5' RACE reads, giving one row per CDR3 protein. The sample consists of 65,000 to 90,000 distinct CDR3 sequences, about 15% of them appearing once. The study extracted total RNA from unfractionated whole blood. These receptors all come from a female donor in good health.

The chain uses TRBV30 and TRBJ1-1; TRBD1 agrees at 8 bases. The CDR3 is made up of 14 amino acids. The germline V gene encodes CDR1 GTSNPN and CDR2 SVGIG (reference sequence). Trimming removed 3 bases from V and 7 bases from J; junction bases left unmatched: 10. DNA of the CDR3: TGTGCCTGGAGCCGCAGGGGGCTCATGATTGAAGCTTTCTTT. Residues: CAWSRRGLMIEAFF.

As regards this clonotype: An end of the junction does not agree with germline; a read error may underlie this. The chain couples TRBV10-2 to TRBJ1-5, with D tentatively TRBD1 (6 bases). The CDR3 is 15 residues long. Looked up from germline, CDR1 is WSHSY and CDR2 is SAAADI. CDR3 region: CAGSDGGAGNQPQHF. The DNA of the CDR3 is TGCGCCGGCAGTGACGGGGGCGCGGGCAATCAGCCCCAGCATTTT.

This clonotype was detected a few times. The genes are TRBV14 and TRBJ1-2; no firm D call. V was pared by 3 bases and J by 1 base, with 3 bases between. The CDR3 runs to 12 residues. Germline V CDR1 and CDR2: SGHDN, FVKESK. CDR3 sequence (DNA): TGTGCCAGCAGCCAGAATAACTATGGCTACACCTTC. It translates to CASSQNNYGYTF.

The rearrangement joins TRBV2 to TRBJ1-2; 8 nucleotides align to TRBD1. V lost 7 bases to trimming and J lost 4 bases; unmatched junction nucleotides: 5. Germline CDR1 is SNHLY and CDR2 is FYNNEI. The CDR3 is 13 amino acids. The CDR3 nucleotides are TGTGCCAGCACCGGACAGGGTGGCTATGGCTACACCTTC. Translating gives CASTGQGGYGYTF.

The sample holds a few counts of this clonotype. This sequence joins TRBV4-1 and TRBJ2-4; 8 bases map to TRBD1. The CDR3 extends over 16 amino acids. Germline CDR1 MGHRA, CDR2 YSYEKL. Trimming at V came to 1 base and at J to 2 bases, leaving 4 bases not matched to a gene. The CDR3 loop is CASSQGTGGSKNIQYF. DNA of the CDR3: TGCGCCAGCAGCCAAGGAACAGGGGGATCCAAAAACATTCAGTACTTC.

This clonotype was seen a few times. The chain combines TRBV20-1 with TRBJ2-1; D remains ambiguous. V was clipped by 3 bases and J by 3 bases, with 9 bases between them. This CDR3 spans 13 amino acids. Germline CDR1 is DFQATT and CDR2 is SNEGSKA (reference sequence). Here the CDR3 DNA reads TGCAGTGCTAGGGCGCGGTTCTACAATGAGCAGTTCTTC. This codes for CSARARFYNEQFF.

In the case of this clonotype: Possible read error: a much larger clone is one base away. DNA for the CDR3: TGTGCCAGCTCACCCGGGACAGGGGCCTACGAGCAGTACTTC. Protein product: CASSPGTGAYEQYF. The chain recombines TRBV18 with TRBJ2-7; 10 bases line up with TRBD1. In germline, CDR1 is KGHSH, CDR2 LQKENI. Trimming took 3 bases from V and 2 from J; bases not matched to a gene: 1. This CDR3 has 14 amino acids.

This clonotype has only a few counts. This rearrangement joins TRBV2 to TRBJ1-5, with D uncertain. Germline V gene data show CDR1 as SNHLY and CDR2 as FYNNEI. V lost 1 base and J lost 7, with 8 bases in between. There are 13 residues in the CDR3. The CDR3 reads CASSEGIGQPQHF. The CDR3, as DNA: TGTGCCAGCAGTGAAGGGATAGGCCAGCCCCAGCATTTT. The full variable domain, rest sourced from reference TRBV2 and TRBJ1-5, is EPEVTQTPSHQVTQMGQEVILRCVPISNHLYFYWYRQILGQKVEFLVSFYNNEISEKSEIFDDQFSVERPDGSNFTLKIRSTKLEDSAMYFCASSEGIGQPQHFGDGTRLSIL.